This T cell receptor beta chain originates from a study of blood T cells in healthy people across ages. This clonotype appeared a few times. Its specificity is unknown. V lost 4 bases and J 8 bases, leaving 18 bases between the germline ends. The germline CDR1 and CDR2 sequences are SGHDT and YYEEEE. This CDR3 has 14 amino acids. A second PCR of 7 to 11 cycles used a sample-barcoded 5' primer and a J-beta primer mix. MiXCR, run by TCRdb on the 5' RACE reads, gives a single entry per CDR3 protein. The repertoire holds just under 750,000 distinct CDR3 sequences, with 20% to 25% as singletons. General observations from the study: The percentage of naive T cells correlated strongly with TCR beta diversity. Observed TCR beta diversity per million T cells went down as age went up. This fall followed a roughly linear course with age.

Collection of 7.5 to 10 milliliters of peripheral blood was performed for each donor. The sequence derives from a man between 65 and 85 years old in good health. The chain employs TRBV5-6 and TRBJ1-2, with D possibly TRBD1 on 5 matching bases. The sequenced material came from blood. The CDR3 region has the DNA TGTGCCAGCAGCGGGGCTTCAGGGTTGCACGGCTACACCTTC. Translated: CASSGASGLHGYTF.